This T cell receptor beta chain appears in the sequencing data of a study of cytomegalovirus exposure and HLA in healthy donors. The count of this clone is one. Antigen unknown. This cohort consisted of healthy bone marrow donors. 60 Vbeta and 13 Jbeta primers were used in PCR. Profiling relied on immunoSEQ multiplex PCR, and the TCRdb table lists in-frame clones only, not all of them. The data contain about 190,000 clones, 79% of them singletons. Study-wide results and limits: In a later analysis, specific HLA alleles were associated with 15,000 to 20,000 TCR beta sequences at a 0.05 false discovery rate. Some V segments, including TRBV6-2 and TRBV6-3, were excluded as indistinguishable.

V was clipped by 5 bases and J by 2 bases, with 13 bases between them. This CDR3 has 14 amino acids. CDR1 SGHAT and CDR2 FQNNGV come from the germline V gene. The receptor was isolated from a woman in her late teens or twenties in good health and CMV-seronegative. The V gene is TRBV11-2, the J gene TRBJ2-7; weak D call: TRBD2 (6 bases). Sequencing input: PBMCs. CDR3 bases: TGTGCCAGCAGCCCGGAGGGACTTACCTACGAGCAGTACTTC. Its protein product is CASSPEGLTYEQYF.